The clone carrying this T cell receptor beta chain was observed at least ten times. Its specificity is unknown. The entry originates in a study of early T cells in non-severe SARS-CoV-2 infection. For the study at large: The input, bulk RNA from unsorted whole blood, was sequenced, and chains were unpaired. Regarding the study as a whole: VDJdb matching, biased toward anti-spike CD8 responses, missed private and CD4 specificities.

MiXCR was run by TCRdb on the 5' RACE reads, yielding one entry per CDR3 protein. The table has 40,000 or so distinct CDR3 sequences, 11% seen once; the top ten hold roughly a fifth. This CDR3 region has 14 residues. The source is an adult who was a healthcare worker with PCR-confirmed SARS-CoV-2 infection or an uninfected control (not recorded which). The gene calls are TRBV21-1 and TRBJ2-4; the table calls TRBD1, which could not be checked here. TRBV21-1 is reported as a pseudogene. Input material: whole blood. CDR3 DNA: TGTGCCAGCAGCAACAGGGATGTCAAAAACATTCAGTACTTC. This sequence encodes CASSNRDVKNIQYF.